The 11 T cell receptor beta chains listed next were all sequenced from one sample in a study of T cell changes during pregnancy in multiple sclerosis. Some clones are missing from TCRdb's copy, which holds only in-frame ones; the method was immunoSEQ multiplex PCR. The sample gives 70,000 or so clones, almost 95% of which show up once; approximately 2% is in the top ten. Sequenced material: peripheral blood, taken in the third trimester of pregnancy. Receptor source: a female donor in good health, enrolled as a control in a pregnancy study.

The chain recombines TRBV6-5 with TRBJ2-7; 11 bases are a match to TRBD1. Germline V CDR1 and CDR2: MNHEY, SVGAGI. This CDR3 is built from 13 residues. Trimming at V came to 5 bases and at J to 7 bases, leaving 4 bases not matched to a gene. The CDR3 DNA follows: TGTGCCAGCAGTGCCGGGACAGGGGGTGAGCAGTACTTC. Its translation is CASSAGTGGEQYF.

The gene calls are TRBV19 and TRBJ2-1; possible D gene TRBD2, 5 bases. V was cut by 6 bases and J by 7 bases, with 19 bases left in between. Germline V gives CDR1 LNHDA, CDR2 SQIVND (reference sequence). The CDR3 consists of 15 residues. The CDR3: CASRSPGGRGNEQFF. The CDR3 nucleotides are TGTGCCAGTAGAAGTCCCGGAGGTCGGGGAAATGAGCAGTTCTTC.

The rearrangement uses TRBV4-2 and TRBJ2-1; TRBD2 agrees at 11 bases. CDR1 is LGHNA and CDR2 is YNFKEQ in the germline V gene. The V gene end was trimmed by 2 bases and the J gene end by 8 bases; junction bases not matched to a gene: 5. The CDR3 length is 15 residues. CDR3 in DNA: TGTGCCAGCAGCCAATCAACTAGCGGGAGATATGAGCAGTTCTTC. It is translated as CASSQSTSGRYEQFF.

The rearrangement joins TRBV28 to TRBJ2-5, with D perhaps TRBD1 (6 bases). Germline CDR1 reads MDHEN; CDR2 reads SYDVKM. With 5 bases removed from V and 0 bases from J, the gap between germline ends came to 13 bases. The CDR3 contains 15 residues. This CDR3 reads CASSISQGYQETQYF. The CDR3 DNA is TGTGCCAGCAGTATCTCACAGGGTTACCAAGAGACCCAGTACTTC.

The chain has TRBV5-8 and TRBJ2-5; TRBD2 matches 12 bases. J gave up 1 base and V 5 bases, and 6 bases lay outside the gene matches. The CDR3 is made up of 16 amino acids. Germline V CDR1 and CDR2: SGHTS, YDEGEE. Written as DNA, the CDR3 is TGTGCCAGCAGACGTGGACTAGCGGGGCTCCAAGAGACCCAGTACTTC. Protein sequence: CASRRGLAGLQETQYF. The entire variable domain, with the rest obtained from reference TRBV5-8 and TRBJ2-5, is as follows: EAGVTQSPTHLIKTRGQQATLRCSPISGHTSVYWYQQALGLGLQFLLWYDEGEERNRGNFPPRFSGRQFPNYSSELNVNALELEDSALYLCASRRGLAGLQETQYFGPGTRLLVL.

The chain recombines TRBV5-6 with TRBJ1-6; a possible D gene is TRBD1 (5 bases). Looked up from germline, CDR1 is SGHDT and CDR2 is YYEEEE. The CDR3 contains 14 residues. The germline V and J ends were trimmed by 1 base and 9 bases, with 11 bases remaining between them. CDR3 sequence reads: CASSLTGLSSPLHF. The CDR3 DNA sequence: TGTGCCAGCAGCTTGACAGGTCTCAGTTCACCCCTCCACTTT.

The chain uses TRBV5-1 and TRBJ2-7; 14 bases are shared with TRBD2. The CDR3 runs 16 residues. Germline CDR1 is SGHRS and CDR2 is YFSETQ. V gave up 3 bases and J gave up 5 bases; unmatched junction bases: 7. The CDR3: CASSWNRLAGGDEQYF. In DNA, the CDR3 is TGCGCCAGCAGCTGGAATAGACTAGCGGGGGGGGACGAGCAGTACTTC.

The J gene is TRBJ2-7, the V gene TRBV7-2; D might be TRBD2 (5 bases). CDR3 length equals 14 residues. V was trimmed by 5 bases and J by 0 bases, leaving 11 bases between them. Germline assignment: CDR1 SGHTA and CDR2 FQGNSA. The CDR3 reads CASSPAGFSYEQYF. CDR3 in DNA: TGTGCCAGCAGCCCCGCGGGTTTCTCCTACGAGCAGTACTTC.

The chain has TRBV7-9 and TRBJ1-6; no clear D. The CDR3 has 16 amino acids. Germline CDR1 is SEHNR and CDR2 is FQNEAQ (reference sequence). V dropped 1 base and J dropped 9 bases, with 16 bases sitting between them. CDR3 nucleotide sequence: TGTGCCAGCAGCTTAGAACCCAGAAGTCGAGGTTCACCCCTCCACTTT. It specifies CASSLEPRSRGSPLHF. Full variable domain (rest looked up from reference TRBV7-9 and TRBJ1-6): DTGVSQNPRHKITKRGQNVTFRCDPISEHNRLYWYRQTLGQGPEFLTYFQNEAQLEKSRLLSDRFSAERPKGSFSTLEIQRTEQGDSAMYLCASSLEPRSRGSPLHFGNGTRLTVT.

This chain's CDR3 is CASTRQGENSPLHF. The CDR3, as DNA: TGTGCCAGCACCCGACAGGGGGAAAATTCACCCCTCCACTTT. This chain connects TRBV6-5 to TRBJ1-6, with 9 nucleotides matching TRBD1. CDR1 and CDR2 (germline): MNHEY, SVGAGI. The CDR3 consists of 14 residues. V shed 7 bases, J shed 7 bases, and the junction held 5 bases outside the gene matches.

The J gene is TRBJ2-6, the V gene TRBV19, with D unresolved. V dropped 5 bases and J dropped 0 bases, with 14 bases sitting between them. Germline CDR1 reads LNHDA; CDR2 reads SQIVND (reference sequence). The CDR3 is 17 amino acids. CDR3 amino acids: CASSSARLNSGANVLTF. The CDR3 nucleotides read TGTGCCAGTAGTTCCGCCCGACTGAACTCTGGGGCCAACGTCCTGACTTTC. Full variable domain (outside the CDR3, taken from reference TRBV19 and TRBJ2-6): DGGITQSPKYLFRKEGQNVTLSCEQNLNHDAMYWYRQDPGQGLRLIYYSQIVNDFQKGDIAEGYSVSREKKESFPLTVTSAQKNPTAFYLCASSSARLNSGANVLTFGAGSRLTVL.